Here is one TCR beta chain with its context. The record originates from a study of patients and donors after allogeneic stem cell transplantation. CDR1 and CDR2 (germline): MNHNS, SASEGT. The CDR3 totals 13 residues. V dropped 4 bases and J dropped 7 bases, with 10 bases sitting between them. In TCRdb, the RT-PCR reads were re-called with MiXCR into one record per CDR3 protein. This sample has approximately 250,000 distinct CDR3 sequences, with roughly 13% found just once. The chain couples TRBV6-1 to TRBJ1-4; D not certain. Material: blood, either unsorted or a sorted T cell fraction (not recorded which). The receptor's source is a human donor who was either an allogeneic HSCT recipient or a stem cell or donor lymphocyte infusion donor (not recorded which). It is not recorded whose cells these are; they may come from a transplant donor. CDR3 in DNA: TGTGCCAGCAGTGGGGATTACGGTGAAAAACTGTTTTTT. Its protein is CASSGDYGEKLFF.